A single sample is the source of the 25 T cell receptor beta chains below, sequenced in a study of breast tumors, draining lymph nodes, adjacent tissues. Samples came from axillary lymph nodes draining the breast cancer. TCRdb called the multiplex PCR reads again in MiXCR, with one record for every CDR3 protein. The sample lists 250,000 or so distinct CDR3 sequences, around 30% seen once, with roughly 1.2% in the top ten. The sequencing sample was made of axillary lymph node tissue. Receptor source: a female donor with breast cancer. Some clones in this sample may be carry-over from other donors' samples.

The chain recombines TRBV18 with TRBJ1-4; TRBD1 is a possible D gene (5 bases). Trimming pared 1 base from V and 6 bases from J, leaving 12 bases between. The germline gives CDR1 KGHSH, CDR2 LQKENI. This CDR3 has 15 amino acids. The CDR3 DNA sequence: TGTGCCAGCTCACCACAACAGGACCAGTATGAAAAACTGTTTTTT. Its translation: CASSPQQDQYEKLFF.

This clonotype was detected a few times. J is TRBJ2-1 and V is TRBV5-1; TRBD2 aligns across 7 bases. Germline assignment: CDR1 SGHRS and CDR2 YFSETQ. This CDR3 has 14 amino acids. The V segment lost 6 bases and the J segment 0 bases; nucleotides outside the gene matches: 3. CDR3 sequence: CASNLAGSYNEQFF. Written as DNA, the CDR3 is TGCGCCAGCAATTTAGCGGGCTCCTACAATGAGCAGTTCTTC.

At least ten counts were recorded for this clonotype. The V gene is TRBV28, the J gene TRBJ2-5; D is possibly TRBD2 (5 bases). V gave up 7 bases and J gave up 6 bases, with 21 bases separating them. CDR1 and CDR2 from the germline V gene are MDHEN and SYDVKM. The CDR3 totals 15 residues. The DNA of the CDR3 is TGTGCCAGCACCTTCGGCAGCAAGCACGGGAAGACCCAGTACTTC. It specifies CASTFGSKHGKTQYF.

The genes are TRBV5-4 and TRBJ2-1, with TRBD2 matching over 13 bases. Germline V gene sequence: CDR1 SGHNT, CDR2 YYREEE (reference sequence). With 4 bases clipped from V and 1 base from J, the junction kept 11 bases outside the gene matches. This CDR3 has 19 amino acids. The CDR3 is CASSPVGTSGTRSYNEQFF. DNA for the CDR3: TGTGCCAGCAGCCCCGTTGGGACTAGCGGGACCCGGTCCTACAATGAGCAGTTCTTC.

This clonotype was seen repeatedly, ten times or more. V gene TRBV20-1 combines with J gene TRBJ2-7; D possibly corresponds to TRBD1 (5 bases). Trimming pared 0 bases from V and 2 bases from J, leaving 11 bases between. The V gene's germline CDR1 is DFQATT and CDR2 SNEGSKA (reference sequence). CDR3 length: 14 amino acids. CDR3 sequence reads: CSARDRRQTYEQYF. The CDR3 DNA reads TGCAGTGCTAGAGATCGAAGACAGACCTACGAGCAGTACTTC.

This clonotype was counted only a few times. The chain links TRBV20-1 to TRBJ2-5; D is perhaps TRBD1 or TRBD2 (5 bases each). Germline loops: CDR1 DFQATT, CDR2 SNEGSKA (reference sequence). The germline V and J ends were trimmed by 0 bases and 0 bases, with 20 bases remaining between them. The length of the CDR3 is 18 residues. The CDR3 nucleotides read TGCAGTGCTAGAGATCGGGGCTCCCCGGGACGAAACCAAGAGACCCAGTACTTC. It specifies CSARDRGSPGRNQETQYF.

The V and J genes are TRBV6-6 and TRBJ2-6; D is unresolved. Germline V gives CDR1 MNHNY, CDR2 SVGAGI (reference sequence). V lost 5 bases, J lost 0 bases, and 14 bases lay in between. The CDR3 is made up of 17 amino acids. DNA for the CDR3: TGTGCCAGCAGTCACCGCGCCAGTAGCTCTGGGGCCAACGTCCTGACTTTC. This translates into CASSHRASSSGANVLTF.

This clonotype was counted at least ten times. The V and J genes are TRBV4-2 and TRBJ2-3; D tentatively fits TRBD1 or TRBD2 (5 bases each). Trimming left V 3 bases short and J 0 bases short, with 10 bases between. CDR1 is LGHNA and CDR2 is YNFKEQ in the germline V gene. The CDR3 totals 15 residues. CDR3 coding DNA: TGTGCCAGCAGCCAGGGGACGGGGAGCACAGATACGCAGTATTTT. Residues: CASSQGTGSTDTQYF.

For this clonotype: The junction shows a germline mismatch at one end, possibly a read error. The V and J genes are TRBV25-1 and TRBJ2-3; 8 bases line up with TRBD2. The V gene's germline CDR1 is MGHDK and CDR2 SYGVNS. The CDR3 covers 14 residues. The CDR3 DNA reads TGTGCCAGCACCACGTGGACTAGCACAGATGCGCAGTATTTT. Its protein product is CASTTWTSTDAQYF.

The chain employs TRBV29-1 and TRBJ1-3, with TRBD1 matching over 7 bases. Germline CDR1 is SQVTM and CDR2 is ANQGSEA. V dropped 2 bases and J dropped 0; count of bases not matched to a gene: 7. The CDR3 is made up of 16 amino acids. The CDR3 is CSVEPLGTVSGNTIYF. CDR3 sequence (DNA): TGCAGCGTTGAACCCCTCGGGACAGTCTCTGGAAACACCATATATTTT.

This clonotype was seen more than once but under ten times. The chain links TRBV24-1 to TRBJ1-1; D possibly corresponds to TRBD1 (5 bases). CDR1 is KGHDR, CDR2 SFDVKD, per germline. CDR3 length: 13 residues. Trimming pared 3 bases from V and 6 bases from J, leaving 10 bases between. The CDR3 coding sequence is TGTGCCACCAGTGATGGGCAGGGCCCTGAAGCTTTCTTT. Amino acids: CATSDGQGPEAFF.

V gene TRBV2 combines with J gene TRBJ2-5; 9 bases match TRBD1. Per germline, CDR1 SNHLY and CDR2 FYNNEI. The J segment lost 10 bases and the V segment lost 7 bases, leaving 16 bases of the junction unmatched. The CDR3 runs to 15 residues. CDR3 amino acids: CASNFGRDRVWDQYF. The CDR3 nucleotides read TGTGCCAGCAACTTTGGCAGGGACAGGGTGTGGGACCAGTACTTC.

J is TRBJ2-7 and V is TRBV4-2; 8 bases agree with TRBD2. Per the germline V gene, CDR1 is LGHNA and CDR2 is YNFKEQ. This CDR3 comprises 15 residues. V gave up 0 bases and J gave up 2 bases; unmatched junction bases: 3. CDR3 DNA sequence: TGTGCCAGCAGCCAAGAAAATAGCGGGGCCTACGAGCAGTACTTC. It encodes CASSQENSGAYEQYF.

Points on this clonotype: This clone may be a read error of a much larger clone one base away. The chain joins TRBV11-3 to TRBJ2-5; D possibly uses TRBD1 or TRBD2 (7 bases each). Germline loops: CDR1 SGHNT, CDR2 YENEEA. This CDR3 region has 16 residues. V lost 3 bases and J 4 bases, leaving 18 bases between the germline ends. CDR3 in DNA: TGTGCCAGCAGCTTTTACACTAGCGCAGGGGGAGAGACCCAGTACTTC. It codes for CASSFYTSAGGETQYF.

The sample holds many counts of this clonotype. The chain carries TRBV14 and TRBJ1-3; D unclear. Trimming stripped 3 bases from V and 1 base from J, with 10 bases between. The CDR3 is made up of 15 amino acids. Germline V gene data show CDR1 as SGHDN and CDR2 as FVKESK. The CDR3 nucleotides are TGTGCCAGCAGCCAGAATTTGGCGTCTGGAAACACCATATATTTT. Translated: CASSQNLASGNTIYF. Looking up the rest from reference TRBV14 and TRBJ1-3 gives the full variable domain: EAGVTQFPSHSVIEKGQTVTLRCDPISGHDNLYWYRRVMGKEIKFLLHFVKESKQDESGMPNNRFLAERTGGTYSTLKVQPAELEDSGVYFCASSQNLASGNTIYFGEGSWLTVV.

This chain joins TRBV20-1 and TRBJ2-5; TRBD2 matches at 12 bases. Per germline, CDR1 DFQATT and CDR2 SNEGSKA (reference sequence). CDR3 length: 16 residues. After removal of 0 bases from V and 5 bases from J, the junction contained 7 bases not matched to a gene. CDR3 amino acids: CSARDPGLAGRETQYF. CDR3 nucleotides: TGCAGTGCTAGAGATCCAGGACTAGCGGGAAGGGAGACCCAGTACTTC.

This clonotype was seen at least ten times. This chain links TRBV20-1 with TRBJ2-2; possibly TRBD1 or TRBD2 for D (5 bases each). The CDR3 runs to 15 residues. Between the trimmed V and J ends, which lost 3 bases and 4 bases, there was a span of 15 bases. In germline, CDR1 is DFQATT, CDR2 SNEGSKA (reference sequence). The DNA of the CDR3 is TGCAGTGCTAGCCGGGACGGCCGTATCACCGGGGAGCTGTTTTTT. Translation: CSASRDGRITGELFF.

The chain combines TRBV15 with TRBJ2-1; the D gene is possibly TRBD2 (5 bases). Looked up from germline, CDR1 is LNHNV and CDR2 is YYDKDF (reference sequence). V was cut by 2 bases and J by 0 bases, with 8 bases left in between. The CDR3 has 15 amino acids. CDR3 residues: CATSRRRFSYNEQFF. The CDR3 DNA follows: TGTGCCACCAGCAGACGGAGGTTCTCCTACAATGAGCAGTTCTTC.

Comments on this clonotype: It may be a read error: a sequence one base away is much more abundant. V is TRBV27 and J is TRBJ1-4, with D hard to call. The CDR3 length is 15 residues. Trimming removed 7 bases at V and 4 bases at J, with 16 bases between. The germline gives CDR1 MNHEY, CDR2 SMNVEV (reference sequence). The CDR3 loop is CASNLYRQVNEKLFF. The CDR3 DNA sequence: TGTGCCAGCAACCTCTATAGGCAGGTTAATGAAAAACTGTTTTTT.

The gene calls are TRBV9 and TRBJ1-3; D call uncertain. The germline CDR1 and CDR2 sequences are SGDLS and YYNGEE. The CDR3 length is 13 residues. V was pared by 0 bases and J by 8 bases, with 9 bases between. CDR3 DNA: TGTGCCAGCAGCGTAGGGGCGAGTTACACCATATATTTT. Amino acid sequence: CASSVGASYTIYF.

In its sample, this clonotype was seen many times. The chain recombines TRBV30 with TRBJ1-2; D call uncertain. The germline V gene has CDR1 GTSNPN and CDR2 SVGIG (reference sequence). This CDR3 region has 14 residues. V lost 0 bases and J lost 3, with 11 bases in between. For the CDR3, the DNA is TGTGCCTGGAGTGTTGGCGGAGACGACTATGGCTACACCTTC. Encoded protein: CAWSVGGDDYGYTF.

The rearrangement links TRBV2 to TRBJ2-7, with D tentatively TRBD2 (8 bases). CDR1 and CDR2 (germline): SNHLY, FYNNEI. This CDR3 spans 14 amino acids. In nucleotides, the CDR3 is TGTGCTAGAGACCAAGCGGGAGTGACAGGGGAGCAGTACTTC. It codes for CARDQAGVTGEQYF.

The chain links TRBV10-3 to TRBJ1-2; possible D gene TRBD1, 6 bases. Germline V gene lookup returns CDR1 ENHRY and CDR2 SYGVKD. The germline V and J ends were trimmed by 6 bases and 7 bases, with 12 bases remaining between them. The CDR3 sequence is 12 residues long. The CDR3 coding sequence is TGTGCCATCAGGCAACAGGGAAGTGGCTACACCTTC. Its protein is CAIRQQGSGYTF.

The rearrangement joins TRBV11-1 to TRBJ2-3; D assignment may be TRBD1 or TRBD2 (5 bases each). Germline loops: CDR1 SGHAT, CDR2 FQDESV (reference sequence). V was clipped by 0 bases and J by 3 bases, with 19 bases between them. This CDR3 is built from 18 residues. This CDR3 is CASSLAVPGTYLTDTQYF. DNA for the CDR3: TGTGCCAGCAGCTTAGCAGTTCCCGGGACGTACTTGACAGATACGCAGTATTTT.

This clonotype has at least ten counts. The V and J genes are TRBV9 and TRBJ2-5, with D perhaps being TRBD1 or TRBD2 (6 bases each). Trimming took off 0 bases at V and 4 bases at J, with 13 bases between the two ends. Germline V CDR1 and CDR2: SGDLS, YYNGEE. The CDR3 runs 15 residues. As DNA, the CDR3 is TGTGCCAGCAGCGTAGACCCGGGGGCGGGAGAGACCCAGTACTTC. Residues: CASSVDPGAGETQYF.